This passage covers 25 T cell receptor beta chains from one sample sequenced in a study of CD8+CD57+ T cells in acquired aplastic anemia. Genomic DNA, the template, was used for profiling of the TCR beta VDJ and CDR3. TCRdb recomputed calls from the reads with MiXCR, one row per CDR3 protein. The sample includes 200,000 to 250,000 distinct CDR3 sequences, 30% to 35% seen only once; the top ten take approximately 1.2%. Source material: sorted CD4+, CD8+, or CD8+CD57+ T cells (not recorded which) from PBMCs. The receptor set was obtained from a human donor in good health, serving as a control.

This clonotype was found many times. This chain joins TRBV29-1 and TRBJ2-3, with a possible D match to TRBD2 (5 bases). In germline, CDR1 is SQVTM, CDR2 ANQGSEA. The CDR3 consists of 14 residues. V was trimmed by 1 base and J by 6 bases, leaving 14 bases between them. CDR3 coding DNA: TGCAGCGTTGAAGCGACTACCCGGTTGGATACGCAGTATTTT. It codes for CSVEATTRLDTQYF.

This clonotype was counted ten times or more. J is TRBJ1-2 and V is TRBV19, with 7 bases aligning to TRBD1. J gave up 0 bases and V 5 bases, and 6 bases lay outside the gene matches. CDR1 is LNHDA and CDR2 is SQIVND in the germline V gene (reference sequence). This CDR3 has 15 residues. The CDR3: CASSSPGQPNYGYTF. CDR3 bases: TGTGCCAGTAGTTCTCCGGGACAGCCTAACTATGGCTACACCTTC.

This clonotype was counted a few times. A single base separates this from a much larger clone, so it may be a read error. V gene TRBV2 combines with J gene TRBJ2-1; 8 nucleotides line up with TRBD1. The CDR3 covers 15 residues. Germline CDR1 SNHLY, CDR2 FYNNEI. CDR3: CASIELGQDYNEQFF. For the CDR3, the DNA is TGTGCCAGCATTGAATTGGGACAGGACTACAATGAGCAGTTCTTC.

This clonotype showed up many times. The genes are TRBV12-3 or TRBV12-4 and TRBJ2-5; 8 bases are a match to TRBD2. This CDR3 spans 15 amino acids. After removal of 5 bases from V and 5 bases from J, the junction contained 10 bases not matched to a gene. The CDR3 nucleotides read TGTGCCAGCAGTCCACCAGCGGGAGTTGGGGAGACCCAGTACTTC. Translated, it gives CASSPPAGVGETQYF.

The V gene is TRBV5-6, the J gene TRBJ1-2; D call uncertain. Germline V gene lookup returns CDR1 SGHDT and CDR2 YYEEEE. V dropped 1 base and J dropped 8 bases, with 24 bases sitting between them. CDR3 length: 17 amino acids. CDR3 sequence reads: CASSLRDGGSAGHGYTF. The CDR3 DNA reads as TGTGCCAGCAGCTTGAGGGATGGTGGGTCGGCGGGTCACGGCTACACCTTC.

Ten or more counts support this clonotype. The CDR3 loop reads CASSTKNTGELFF. The DNA for the CDR3 is TGTGCCAGTAGTACTAAGAACACCGGGGAGCTGTTTTTT. The chain joins TRBV19 to TRBJ2-2; no clear D. CDR1 is LNHDA, CDR2 SQIVND, per germline (reference sequence). The CDR3 runs to 13 residues. V gave up 4 bases and J gave up 1 base, with 4 bases separating them.

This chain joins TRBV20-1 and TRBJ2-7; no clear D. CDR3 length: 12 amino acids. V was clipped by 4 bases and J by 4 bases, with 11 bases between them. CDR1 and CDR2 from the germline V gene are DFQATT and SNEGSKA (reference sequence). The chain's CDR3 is CSAKRVGYEQYF. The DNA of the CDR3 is TGCAGTGCTAAAAGGGTCGGGTACGAGCAGTACTTC.

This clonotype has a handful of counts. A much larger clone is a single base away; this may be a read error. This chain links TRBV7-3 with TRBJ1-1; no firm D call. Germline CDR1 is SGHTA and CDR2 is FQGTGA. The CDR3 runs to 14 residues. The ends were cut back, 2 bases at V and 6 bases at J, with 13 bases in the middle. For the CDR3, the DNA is TGTGCCAGCAGCTTAGTTCCAGGAAGCGCTGAAGCTTTCTTT. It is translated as CASSLVPGSAEAFF.

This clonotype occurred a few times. CDR3 residues: CASSLFLGGGTGELFF. The CDR3 DNA reads as TGTGCCAGCAGCTTGTTTTTGGGAGGAGGCACCGGGGAGCTGTTTTTT. The chain couples TRBV5-4 to TRBJ2-2, with a possible D match to TRBD2 (6 bases). The germline V and J ends were trimmed by 1 base and 4 bases, with 14 bases remaining between them. This CDR3 has 16 residues. Germline V CDR1 and CDR2: SGHNT, YYREEE (reference sequence).

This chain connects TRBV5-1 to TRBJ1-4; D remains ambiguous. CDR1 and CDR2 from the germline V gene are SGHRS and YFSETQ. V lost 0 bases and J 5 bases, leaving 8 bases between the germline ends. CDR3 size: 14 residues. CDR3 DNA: TGCGCCAGCAGCTTGGACATGAGAAATGAAAAACTGTTTTTT. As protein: CASSLDMRNEKLFF.

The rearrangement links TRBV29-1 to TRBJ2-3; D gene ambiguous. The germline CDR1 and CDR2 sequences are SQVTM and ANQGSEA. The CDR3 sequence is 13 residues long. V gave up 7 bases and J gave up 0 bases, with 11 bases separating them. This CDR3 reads CSAVRFSTDTQYF. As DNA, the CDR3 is TGCAGCGCCGTTAGGTTTAGCACAGATACGCAGTATTTT.

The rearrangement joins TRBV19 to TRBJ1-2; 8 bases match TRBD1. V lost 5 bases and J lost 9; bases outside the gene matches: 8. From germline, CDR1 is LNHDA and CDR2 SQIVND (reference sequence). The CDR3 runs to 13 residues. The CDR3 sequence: CASSRDRSFRYTF. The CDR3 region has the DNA TGTGCCAGTAGTCGGGACAGGTCATTCCGCTACACCTTC.

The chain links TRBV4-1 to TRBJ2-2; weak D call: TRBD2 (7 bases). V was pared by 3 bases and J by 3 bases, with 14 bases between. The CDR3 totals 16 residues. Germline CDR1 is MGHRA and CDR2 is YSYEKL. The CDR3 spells CASSHPRGRDTGELFF. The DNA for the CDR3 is TGCGCCAGCAGCCACCCGAGGGGGAGGGACACCGGGGAGCTGTTTTTT.

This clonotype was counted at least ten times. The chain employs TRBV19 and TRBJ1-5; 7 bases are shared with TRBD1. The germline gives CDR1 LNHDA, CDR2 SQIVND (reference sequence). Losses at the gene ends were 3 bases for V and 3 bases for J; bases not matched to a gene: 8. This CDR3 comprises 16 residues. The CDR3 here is CASSMRTGGTNQPQHF. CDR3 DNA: TGTGCCAGTAGTATGCGGACAGGAGGAACCAATCAGCCCCAGCATTTT.

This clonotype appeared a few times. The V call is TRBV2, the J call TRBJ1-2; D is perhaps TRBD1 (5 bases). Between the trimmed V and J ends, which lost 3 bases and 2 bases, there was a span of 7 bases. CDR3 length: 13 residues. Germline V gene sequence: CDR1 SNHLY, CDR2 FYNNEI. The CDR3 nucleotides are TGTGCCAGCAGTGAGGGGGAGAACTATGGCTACACCTTC. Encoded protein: CASSEGENYGYTF.

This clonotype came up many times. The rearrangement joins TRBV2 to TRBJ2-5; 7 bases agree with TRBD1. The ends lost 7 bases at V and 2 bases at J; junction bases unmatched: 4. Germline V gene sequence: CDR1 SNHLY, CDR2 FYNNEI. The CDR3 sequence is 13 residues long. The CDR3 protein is CASTRDSQETQYF. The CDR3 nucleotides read TGTGCCAGCACCCGGGACAGTCAAGAGACCCAGTACTTC.

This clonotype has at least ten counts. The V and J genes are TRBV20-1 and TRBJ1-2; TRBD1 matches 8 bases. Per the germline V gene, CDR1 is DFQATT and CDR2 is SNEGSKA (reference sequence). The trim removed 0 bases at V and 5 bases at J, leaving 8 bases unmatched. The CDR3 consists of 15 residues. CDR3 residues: CSARDLEQGDYGYTF. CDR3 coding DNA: TGCAGTGCTAGAGATTTAGAACAGGGGGATTATGGCTACACCTTC.

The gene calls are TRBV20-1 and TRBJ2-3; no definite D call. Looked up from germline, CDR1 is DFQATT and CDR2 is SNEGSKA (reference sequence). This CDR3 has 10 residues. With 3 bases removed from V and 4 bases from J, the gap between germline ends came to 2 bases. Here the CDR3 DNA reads TGCAGTGCTAGTGCAGATACGCAGTATTTT. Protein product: CSASADTQYF.

The chain's CDR3 is CASRSDSYNEQFF. DNA of the CDR3: TGTGCCAGCAGATCGGACAGTTACAATGAGCAGTTCTTC. The chain is built from TRBV25-1 and TRBJ2-1, with D maybe TRBD1 (6 bases). V lost 6 bases, J lost 4 bases, and 10 bases lay in between. Germline V gene sequence: CDR1 MGHDK, CDR2 SYGVNS. The CDR3 has 13 amino acids.

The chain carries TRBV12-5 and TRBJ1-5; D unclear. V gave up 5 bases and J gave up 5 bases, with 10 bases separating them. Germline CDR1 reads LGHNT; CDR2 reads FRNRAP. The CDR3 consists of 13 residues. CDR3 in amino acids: CASGRGRDQPQHF. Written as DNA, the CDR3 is TGTGCTAGTGGTCGAGGGCGCGATCAGCCCCAGCATTTT.

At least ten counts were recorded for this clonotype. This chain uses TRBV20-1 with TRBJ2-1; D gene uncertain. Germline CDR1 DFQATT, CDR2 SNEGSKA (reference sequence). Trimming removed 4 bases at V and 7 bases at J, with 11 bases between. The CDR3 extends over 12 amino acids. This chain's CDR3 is CSAKAWGNEQFF. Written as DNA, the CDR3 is TGCAGTGCTAAGGCATGGGGAAATGAGCAGTTCTTC.

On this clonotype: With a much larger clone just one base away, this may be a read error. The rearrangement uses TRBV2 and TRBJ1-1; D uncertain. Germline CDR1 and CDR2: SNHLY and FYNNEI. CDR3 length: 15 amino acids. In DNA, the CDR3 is TGTGCCGGCAGTGAAGGGCCGGGTACGGGCACTGAAGCTTTCTTT. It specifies CAGSEGPGTGTEAFF. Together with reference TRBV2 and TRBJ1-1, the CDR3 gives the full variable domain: EPEVTQTPSHQVTQMGQEVILRCVPISNHLYFYWYRQILGQKVEFLVSFYNNEISEKSEIFDDQFSVERPDGSNFTLKIRSTKLEDSAMYFCAGSEGPGTGTEAFFGQGTRLTVV.

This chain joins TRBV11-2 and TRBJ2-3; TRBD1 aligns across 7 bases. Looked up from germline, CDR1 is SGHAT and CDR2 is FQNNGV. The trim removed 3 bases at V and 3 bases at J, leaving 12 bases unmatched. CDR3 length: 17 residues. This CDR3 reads CASSLRLKGGGTDTQYF. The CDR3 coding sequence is TGTGCCAGCAGCTTGCGTCTCAAAGGGGGCGGGACAGATACGCAGTATTTT.

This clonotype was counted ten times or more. The CDR3 reads CAISEGSNQPQHF. In nucleotides, the CDR3 is TGTGCCATCAGTGAGGGTAGCAATCAGCCCCAGCATTTT. This sequence joins TRBV10-3 and TRBJ1-5; D not resolved. The CDR3 has 13 residues. Germline CDR1 ENHRY, CDR2 SYGVKD. V was shortened by 2 bases and J by 0 bases, with 2 bases between the two germline ends.

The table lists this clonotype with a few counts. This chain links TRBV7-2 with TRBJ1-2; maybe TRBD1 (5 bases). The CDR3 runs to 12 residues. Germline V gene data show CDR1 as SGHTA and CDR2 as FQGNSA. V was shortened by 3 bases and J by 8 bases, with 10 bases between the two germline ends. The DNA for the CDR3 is TGTGCCAGCAGCTTGGGTGGGGCCGGCTACACCTTC. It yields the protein CASSLGGAGYTF.